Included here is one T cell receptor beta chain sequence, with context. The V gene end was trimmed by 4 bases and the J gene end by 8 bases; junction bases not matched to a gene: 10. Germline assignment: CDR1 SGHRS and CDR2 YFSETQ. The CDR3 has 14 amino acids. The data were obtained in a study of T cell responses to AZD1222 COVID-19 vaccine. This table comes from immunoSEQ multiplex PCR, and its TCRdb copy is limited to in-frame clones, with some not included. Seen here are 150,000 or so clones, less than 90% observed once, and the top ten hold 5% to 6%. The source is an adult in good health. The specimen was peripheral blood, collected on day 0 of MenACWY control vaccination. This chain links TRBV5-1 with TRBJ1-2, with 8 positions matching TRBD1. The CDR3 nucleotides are TGCGCCAGCAGCCAACAGGGGGACCCGAGCGGCTACACCTTC. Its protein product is CASSQQGDPSGYTF.